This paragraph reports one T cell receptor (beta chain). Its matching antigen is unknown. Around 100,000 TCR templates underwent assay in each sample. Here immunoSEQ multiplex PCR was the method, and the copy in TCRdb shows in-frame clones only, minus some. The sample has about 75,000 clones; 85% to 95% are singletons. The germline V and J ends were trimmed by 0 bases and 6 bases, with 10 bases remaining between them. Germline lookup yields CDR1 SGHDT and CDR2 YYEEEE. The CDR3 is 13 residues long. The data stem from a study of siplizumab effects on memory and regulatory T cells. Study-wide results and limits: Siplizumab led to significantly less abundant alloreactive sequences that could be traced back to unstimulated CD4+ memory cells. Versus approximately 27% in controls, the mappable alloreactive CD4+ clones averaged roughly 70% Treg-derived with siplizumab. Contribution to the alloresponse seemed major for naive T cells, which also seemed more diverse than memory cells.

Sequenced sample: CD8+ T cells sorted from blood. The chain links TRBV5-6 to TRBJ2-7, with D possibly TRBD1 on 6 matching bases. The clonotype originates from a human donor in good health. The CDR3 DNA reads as TGTGCCAGCAGCTTGGATGGGGGCGGCGAGCAGTACTTC. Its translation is CASSLDGGGEQYF.